This is a list of T cell receptor beta chains from one sample in a study of monozygotic twins with inflammatory bowel disease. Reanalyzing the 5' RACE reads, TCRdb keeps one entry per CDR3 protein, without DNA. The table lists some 300,000 distinct CDR3 sequences. Sequenced sample: blood. Receptors originate from a human donor with ulcerative colitis or Crohn's disease, or a healthy co-twin of an affected twin (not recorded which). CDR3s include the opening cysteine and the closing phenylalanine or tryptophan. The order of the fields is J gene, V gene, clone size, CDR3 protein. Size tells how often a clone was seen (once, few, many) or the class of an expanded clone, and some rows leave it out.

TRBJ2-3,TRBV4-1,NA,CASSQEPGSTDTQYF
TRBJ2-7,TRBV29-1,NA,CSVEGSASGGLYEQYF
TRBJ1-1,TRBV12-3/TRBV12-4,NA,CASSSGQAGDGGAFF
TRBJ2-7,TRBV6-5,NA,CASSYGYSYEQYF
TRBJ2-6,TRBV28,NA,CASSSLGANVLTF
TRBJ1-1,TRBV10-3,NA,CAISESRGDGAFF
TRBJ2-7,TRBV3-1,NA,CASSHFRLAPNSYEQYF
TRBJ2-7,TRBV18,NA,CASSYGREYSYEQYF
TRBJ2-5,TRBV6-2/TRBV6-3,NA,CASRRRGANETQYF
TRBJ2-7,TRBV3-1,NA,CASSQRTSGSRSSYEQYF
TRBJ1-5,TRBV5-6,NA,CASREGWNQPQHF
TRBJ2-1,TRBV6-1,NA,CASSDGQGAIQEQFF
TRBJ2-1,TRBV6-1,NA,CASSHVGGGGHNEQFF
TRBJ2-7,TRBV7-9,NA,CASSLASGPHSYEQYF
TRBJ1-1,TRBV7-8,NA,CASSSYRSNTEAFF
TRBJ1-1,TRBV7-2,NA,CASSSVYISNTEAFF
TRBJ2-5,TRBV29-1,NA,CSAVTSQETQYF
TRBJ2-1,TRBV14,medium-sized,CASSQGQAGHNEQFF
TRBJ1-4,TRBV7-6,NA,CASSSDSRANEKLFF
TRBJ2-3,TRBV20-1,NA,CSARIGGRATQYF
TRBJ1-6,TRBV27,NA,CASTLLQGPPSPLHF
TRBJ2-5,TRBV28,NA,CASSPWDGKETQYF
TRBJ2-2,TRBV7-2,NA,CASSDRPGAGELFF
TRBJ2-7,TRBV21-1,NA,CASSPPRGCEQYF
TRBJ2-7,TRBV2,NA,CASEHETSYEQYF
TRBJ2-2,TRBV12-3/TRBV12-4,NA,CASSFPRGRTGELFF
TRBJ1-4,TRBV24-1,NA,CATCDPTREKLFF
TRBJ2-3,TRBV20-1,NA,CSARTDRKSTDTQYF
TRBJ2-3,TRBV28,NA,CASSLMGLAAADTQYF
TRBJ2-7,TRBV7-2,NA,CASSARAGDPEYEQYF
TRBJ1-4,TRBV5-6,NA,CASSRAGTSNEKLFF
TRBJ1-2,TRBV2,NA,CASSTGRGNGYTF
TRBJ2-2,TRBV5-8,NA,CASSPLKGGAGELFF
TRBJ2-4,TRBV6-1,NA,CASSEALWQGFAKNIQYF
TRBJ1-2,TRBV15,NA,CATSRGGSGYGYTF
TRBJ2-7,TRBV15,NA,CATSSQLSYEQYF
TRBJ2-7,TRBV7-2,NA,CASSLATSGARYEQYF
TRBJ2-1,TRBV6-5,NA,CASSYSRGGYYNEQFF
TRBJ2-3,TRBV24-1,NA,CATSDWLAGGTDTQYF
TRBJ2-2,TRBV6-2/TRBV6-3,NA,CASSYTPLTGSTTGELFF
TRBJ2-2,TRBV6-2/TRBV6-3,NA,CAGEQGNTGELFF
TRBJ2-5,TRBV12-3/TRBV12-4,NA,CASRGNTGDRGTQYF
TRBJ1-5,TRBV5-5,NA,CASSLWDRFNQPQHF
TRBJ2-3,TRBV5-1,NA,CASSLDQGGLTQYF
TRBJ2-1,TRBV15,NA,CATSRSIRYTSLYNEQFF
TRBJ2-7,TRBV2,NA,CASRRIVAPYEQYF
TRBJ1-6,TRBV30,NA,CAWSQNRGNSPLHF
TRBJ1-5,TRBV7-2,NA,CASSRDAGGGQPQHF
TRBJ2-5,TRBV7-2,NA,CASSYLDKTLQETQYF
TRBJ2-5,TRBV7-2,NA,CASSRGGKETQYF
TRBJ2-3,TRBV12-3/TRBV12-4,NA,CASSLTGAPDTQYF
TRBJ1-2,TRBV5-1,NA,CASSSAQGNYGYTF